Listed below are T cell receptor beta chains from one sample, sequenced in a study of blood T cell repertoires in COVID-19. Some clones are missing from TCRdb's copy, which holds only in-frame ones; the method was immunoSEQ multiplex PCR. The sample contains some 100,000 clones, approximately 80% of which appear only once. Sample: peripheral blood. Source of these receptors: a human donor in a cohort sampled during active COVID-19. The CDR3 runs from the conserved cysteine through the conserved F or W. The D gene is left open where the match is weak. Clone size is given for some rows only: seen once, a few or many times, or a class if the clone is expanded.

. . TRBJ1-1 TRBV20-1 CSADPKRLAFF TGCAGTGCCGATCCAAAGAGATTAGCTTTCTTT
. . TRBJ1-1 TRBV19 CASSMGGRNTEAFF TGTGCCAGTAGTATGGGGGGGCGGAACACTGAAGCTTTCTTT
. . TRBJ2-5 TRBV15 CATSPDGQETQYF TGTGCCACCAGCCCCGACGGGCAAGAGACCCAGTACTTC
few TRBD1 TRBJ1-1 TRBV6-6 CASSHRGNTEAFF TGTGCCAGCAGTCACAGGGGGAACACTGAAGCTTTCTTT
. . TRBJ2-2 TRBV2 CASSETVTGELFF TGTGCCAGCAGTGAAACGGTCACCGGGGAGCTGTTTTTT
. TRBD1 TRBJ2-2 TRBV6-5 CASRPRDRVTGELFF TGTGCCAGCAGGCCAAGGGACAGGGTCACCGGGGAGCTGTTTTTT
. TRBD1 TRBJ1-6 TRBV7-2 CASSSGTGRGDSPLHF TGTGCCAGCAGCTCAGGGACAGGGCGAGGAGATTCACCCCTCCACTTT
. . TRBJ2-7 TRBV28 CAIRSSYEQYF TGTGCTATACGGAGCTCCTACGAGCAGTACTTC
few . TRBJ2-7 TRBV5-5 CASSKRQVYEQYF TGTGCCAGCAGCAAGCGACAGGTCTACGAGCAGTACTTC
once . TRBJ1-2 TRBV10-3 CATAPRAAGDGYTF TGTGCCACCGCACCGAGGGCGGCCGGGGATGGCTACACCTTC